The clone carrying this T cell receptor (beta chain) was seen once. Its antigen is currently unknown. This record belongs to a study of cytomegalovirus exposure and HLA in healthy donors. Notes on the study in general: Most TCR sequences showed up rarely, but some public TCRs showed up in many donors.

The data were produced by immunoSEQ multiplex PCR, yet TCRdb's version contains in-frame clones alone and is incomplete. The profile covers tens of thousands of clones, with 93% appearing a single time and 3% to 4.5% taken by the ten largest. Germline V gives CDR1 SGHRS, CDR2 YFSETQ. The CDR3 length is 15 residues. V lost 7 bases to trimming and J lost 2 bases; unmatched junction nucleotides: 10. This receptor was identified in a woman in her 30s in good health and CMV-seronegative. The genes are TRBV5-1 and TRBJ2-3; 7 bases align to TRBD2. The specimen sequenced was PBMCs. Here the CDR3 reads CASRVQAGTTDTQYF. CDR3 nucleotides: TGCGCCAGCCGGGTCCAAGCGGGGACCACAGATACGCAGTATTTT.